The 25 T cell receptor beta chains presented below share a single source sample, sequenced in a study of response to subunit inactivated influenza vaccine. TCRdb re-called the RT-PCR reads through MiXCR, storing one row per CDR3 protein. In the table there are 650,000 to 850,000 distinct CDR3 sequences, about 14% of which are singletons. Here the sequenced sample was PBMCs from blood, taken around 14 days before vaccination. Receptors originate from a man in his fifties or sixties who received an inactivated influenza vaccine.

This clonotype showed up just a few times. The chain combines TRBV30 with TRBJ2-7; a weak D match, TRBD2 (7 bases). The CDR3 is 15 residues long. The germline V and J ends were trimmed by 3 bases and 4 bases, with 19 bases remaining between them. From germline, CDR1 is GTSNPN and CDR2 SVGIG (reference sequence). The CDR3 region is CAWRRGGADPYEQYF. CDR3 nucleotide sequence: TGTGCCTGGAGGAGGGGGGGAGCCGACCCGTACGAGCAGTACTTC. The full variable domain, in which reference TRBV30 and TRBJ2-7 provide the parts outside the CDR3, is SQTIHQWPATLVQPVGSPLSLECTVEGTSNPNLYWYRQAAGRGLQLLFYSVGIGQISSEVPQNLSASRPQDRQFILSSKKLLLSDSGFYLCAWRRGGADPYEQYFGPGTRLTVT.

The rearrangement joins TRBV7-9 to TRBJ1-1; D unresolved. The V end lost 1 base, the J end lost 4 bases, and 10 bases lay between the germline ends. Per germline, CDR1 SEHNR and CDR2 FQNEAQ (reference sequence). CDR3 length: 14 residues. CDR3 sequence (DNA): TGTGCCAGCAGCTTAGGTGATCTGACCACTGAAGCTTTCTTT. This gives the protein CASSLGDLTTEAFF.

The sample holds a few counts of this clonotype. The CDR3 bases are TGTGCCAGCAGTTCCGGGACAGGCCACGGGAACTACGAGCAGTACTTC. It yields the protein CASSSGTGHGNYEQYF. The chain employs TRBV28 and TRBJ2-7, with 8 bases that match TRBD1. Germline V CDR1 and CDR2: MDHEN, SYDVKM. The length of the CDR3 is 16 residues. V trimming: 4 bases; J trimming: 3 bases; junction bases outside the gene matches: 11.

The table lists this clonotype with a few counts. The chain links TRBV4-3 to TRBJ2-7, with 8 bases fitting TRBD2. Germline V gene lookup returns CDR1 LGHNA and CDR2 YSLEER. This CDR3 spans 18 amino acids. V was pared by 0 bases and J by 4 bases, with 14 bases of the junction left unmatched. The CDR3 loop reads CASSQDFVQRETGYEQYF. The CDR3 DNA is TGCGCCAGCAGCCAAGATTTTGTCCAGCGGGAGACAGGATACGAGCAGTACTTC.

The sample holds a few counts of this clonotype. The chain uses TRBV9 and TRBJ2-1; perhaps D is TRBD1 or TRBD2 (5 bases each). The V end lost 4 bases, the J end lost 9 bases, and 23 bases lay between the germline ends. Germline-derived CDR1 and CDR2 are SGDLS and YYNGEE. This CDR3 region has 16 residues. The CDR3 region is CASSQNRDPKWAEQFF. CDR3 sequence (DNA): TGTGCCAGCAGCCAAAACCGGGACCCTAAATGGGCTGAGCAGTTCTTC.

This clonotype was detected only once. The chain has TRBV15 and TRBJ2-3; no clear D. Deletions cut 5 bases from V and 6 bases from J, with 12 bases between. Germline assignment: CDR1 LNHNV and CDR2 YYDKDF (reference sequence). The CDR3 spans 13 residues. CDR3 residues: CATSWNVRDTQYF. The CDR3 region has the DNA TGTGCCACCAGCTGGAATGTGAGGGATACGCAGTATTTT.

This chain connects TRBV27 to TRBJ2-7; TRBD2 matches 13 bases. CDR1 MNHEY and CDR2 SMNVEV come from the germline V gene (reference sequence). With V trimmed by 5 bases and J by 6 bases, 7 bases remained unmatched. The CDR3 has 15 amino acids. CDR3 coding DNA: TGTGCCAGCAGTACTGGACTAGCGGGAGTCCCCGAGCAGTACTTC. Residues: CASSTGLAGVPEQYF.

This clonotype appeared many times. V gene TRBV7-2 combines with J gene TRBJ2-5, with no clear D. The germline CDR1 and CDR2 sequences are SGHTA and FQGNSA. CDR3 length: 16 residues. V was cut by 1 base and J by 4 bases, with 16 bases left in between. The CDR3 region has the DNA TGTGCCAGCAGCTTAGGCATGGGTTTAGGCTTAGAGACCCAGTACTTC. Protein product: CASSLGMGLGLETQYF.

This clonotype came up a few times. The V and J genes are TRBV4-2 and TRBJ2-3; TRBD1 matches 7 bases. CDR1 LGHNA and CDR2 YNFKEQ come from the germline V gene. The CDR3 length is 17 residues. The J segment lost 2 bases and the V segment lost 3 bases, leaving 11 bases of the junction unmatched. The CDR3, as DNA: TGTGCCAGCAGCCAGTCAACCGGGACAGCCTACACAGATACGCAGTATTTT. Translating it yields CASSQSTGTAYTDTQYF.

With respect to this clonotype: The junction does not match germline at one end; this may be a read error. The rearrangement uses TRBV6-5 and TRBJ2-7, with 7 bases identical to TRBD1. The CDR3 extends over 16 amino acids. Germline V lookup: CDR1 MNHEY, CDR2 SVGAGI. CDR3 nucleotides: TGTGCCAGCAGTTACTCCCAGGTTAACAGGGGCTACGAGCTGTACTTC. Amino acid sequence: CASSYSQVNRGYELYF.

As DNA, the CDR3 is TGTGCCAGTAGTATATTCCTGGAGAGCCAAGAGACCCAGTACTTC. Its translation is CASSIFLESQETQYF. The gene calls are TRBV19 and TRBJ2-5; D is uncertain. The V end lost 2 bases, the J end lost 1 base, and 11 bases lay between the germline ends. Looked up from germline, CDR1 is LNHDA and CDR2 is SQIVND (reference sequence). This CDR3 region has 15 residues.

This clonotype was counted only a few times. The J gene is TRBJ2-7, the V gene TRBV28, with D possibly TRBD2 on 5 matching bases. There are 16 residues in the CDR3. V lost 4 bases and J lost 0, with 16 bases in between. The germline CDR1 and CDR2 sequences are MDHEN and SYDVKM. The CDR3 sequence is CASSSQDFLSSYEQYF. Written as DNA, the CDR3 is TGTGCCAGCAGTTCCCAGGACTTTCTGAGCTCCTACGAGCAGTACTTC.

There are many counts of this clonotype. This chain joins TRBV20-1 and TRBJ2-7; TRBD2 agrees at 8 bases. Germline CDR1 and CDR2: DFQATT and SNEGSKA (reference sequence). V was pared by 6 bases and J by 3 bases, with 10 bases of the junction left unmatched. This CDR3 region has 14 residues. CDR3 sequence: CSAQKTSGFYEQYF. As DNA, the CDR3 is TGCAGTGCCCAGAAAACTAGCGGCTTCTACGAGCAGTACTTC.

The chain has TRBV10-3 and TRBJ2-5; D gene ambiguous. Trimming pared 3 bases from V and 2 bases from J, leaving 7 bases between. The CDR3 contains 13 residues. The germline V gene has CDR1 ENHRY and CDR2 SYGVKD. For the CDR3, the DNA is TGTGCCATCAGTGACCGCACACAAGAGACCCAGTACTTC. Its protein is CAISDRTQETQYF.

The rearrangement links TRBV7-2 to TRBJ1-1; a possible D gene is TRBD1 (6 bases). Germline V lookup: CDR1 SGHTA, CDR2 FQGNSA. The CDR3 has 16 amino acids. V lost 0 bases and J lost 5, with 16 bases in between. In DNA form, the CDR3 reads TGTGCCAGCAGCTTAGCGACGAGGGGGAGAGGGACTGAAGCTTTCTTT. Translation gives CASSLATRGRGTEAFF.

The V gene is TRBV12-3 or TRBV12-4, the J gene TRBJ1-4; unclear D gene. The CDR3 is 12 amino acids. The V end was cut by 5 bases, the J end by 8 bases, with 9 bases between. The CDR3 DNA reads TGTGCCAGCAGTGGACTTGGCGAAAAACTGTTTTTT. It yields the protein CASSGLGEKLFF.

This clonotype came up many times. J is TRBJ1-4 and V is TRBV12-3 or TRBV12-4, with 8 bases fitting TRBD1. Trimming cost V 6 bases and J 8 bases; bases outside gene matches: 11. This CDR3 spans 15 amino acids. The CDR3 protein is CASSSSGQAYEKLFF. The CDR3 coding sequence is TGTGCCAGCAGCTCCTCGGGACAGGCGTACGAAAAACTGTTTTTT.

V usage is TRBV7-6 and J usage is TRBJ2-7; 9 bases map to TRBD1. This CDR3 region has 15 residues. J gave up 7 bases and V 1 base, and 8 bases lay outside the gene matches. CDR1 is SGHVS, CDR2 FNYEAQ, per germline. Written as DNA, the CDR3 is TGTGCCAGCAGCTTAGATGACAGGGGGATTTGGGAGCAGTACTTC. This codes for CASSLDDRGIWEQYF.

This clonotype was seen a few times. CDR3 bases: TGTGCCAGCAGCAAAGGGGGGGAACAGCGGGAGGGTTCCACAGATACGCAGTATTTT. It codes for CASSKGGEQREGSTDTQYF. The chain joins TRBV21-1 to TRBJ2-3; TRBD2, as called in the table, went unchecked against the DNA. TRBV21-1 is a pseudogene segment. The CDR3 contains 19 residues.

V and J are TRBV27 and TRBJ2-7, with TRBD2 identical over 11 bases. Germline trimming cut 3 bases from V and 7 bases from J; bases unmatched to any gene: 17. Germline assignment: CDR1 MNHEY and CDR2 SMNVEV (reference sequence). The CDR3 length is 18 residues. The CDR3 loop reads CASSLNPLMLAGGQEQYF. In nucleotides, the CDR3 is TGTGCCAGCAGTTTGAACCCTCTTATGCTAGCGGGAGGCCAAGAGCAGTACTTC.

This clonotype came up many times. The chain recombines TRBV12-3 or TRBV12-4 with TRBJ2-3; 8 positions agree with TRBD2. V lost 7 bases, J lost 2 bases, and 8 bases stayed unmatched. CDR3 length: 15 residues. CDR3 coding DNA: TGTGCCAGCACCTCAGCGGGGGCCACCACAGATACGCAGTATTTT. Translation gives CASTSAGATTDTQYF.

Many counts were recorded for this clonotype. The chain links TRBV10-3 to TRBJ2-5; D is perhaps TRBD1 or TRBD2 (5 bases each). Looked up from germline, CDR1 is ENHRY and CDR2 is SYGVKD. The V end lost 4 bases, the J end lost 5 bases, and 8 bases lay between the germline ends. This CDR3 contains 12 residues. The CDR3 loop is CAISGDGETQYF. CDR3 in DNA: TGTGCCATCAGTGGGGACGGGGAGACCCAGTACTTC.

The rearrangement uses TRBV7-9 and TRBJ2-5; 10 bases agree with TRBD2. The J segment lost 5 bases and the V segment lost 6 bases, leaving 6 bases of the junction unmatched. Germline V CDR1 and CDR2: SEHNR, FQNEAQ (reference sequence). CDR3 length equals 14 residues. CDR3 coding DNA: TGTGCCAGCAGATCTAGCGGGAGAAACGAGACCCAGTACTTC. It encodes CASRSSGRNETQYF.

The gene calls are TRBV7-2 and TRBJ2-7; D is possibly TRBD1 or TRBD2 (7 bases each). Germline V lookup: CDR1 SGHTA, CDR2 FQGNSA. The CDR3 has 16 amino acids. V lost 6 bases and J lost 0, with 18 bases in between. CDR3 nucleotide sequence: TGTGCCAGCAGTCAATCCAGGGGGGGGCGCTCCTACGAGCAGTACTTC. It codes for CASSQSRGGRSYEQYF.

The chain recombines TRBV7-9 with TRBJ2-7, with 9 bases identical to TRBD1. The J segment lost 4 bases and the V segment lost 4 bases, leaving 8 bases of the junction unmatched. The CDR3 runs 15 residues. The germline V gene encodes CDR1 SEHNR and CDR2 FQNEAQ (reference sequence). CDR3 amino acids: CASSSYRGLVYEQYF. The CDR3, as DNA: TGTGCCAGCAGCTCTTACAGGGGGCTCGTATACGAGCAGTACTTC.